These 27 T cell receptor beta chains came from one sample sequenced in a study of cytomegalovirus exposure and HLA in healthy donors. Vbeta (60) and Jbeta (13) primers were used in the PCR. TCRdb's table, derived via immunoSEQ multiplex PCR, lists solely in-frame clones and lacks some. The table lists over 95,000 clones, about 80% of them singletons. Specimen: PBMCs. These receptors came from a female donor in good health and CMV-seronegative.

The rearrangement uses TRBV30 and TRBJ2-7, with 9 bases matching TRBD1. V lost 5 bases and J lost 3; bases outside the gene matches: 8. This CDR3 has 14 amino acids. CDR1 is GTSNPN, CDR2 SVGIG, per germline (reference sequence). In DNA, the CDR3 is TGTGCCTGGCTGGGACAGGGTGATCTCTACGAGCAGTACTTC. It encodes CAWLGQGDLYEQYF.

The chain joins TRBV6-5 to TRBJ1-2; D uncertain. The CDR3 has 13 amino acids. The V end was cut by 0 bases, the J end by 4 bases, with 6 bases between. Germline V gives CDR1 MNHEY, CDR2 SVGAGI. The CDR3 nucleotides read TGTGCCAGCAGTTACTCGGCCAGCTATGGCTACACCTTC. Residues: CASSYSASYGYTF.

This clone came up once. V usage is TRBV6-5 and J usage is TRBJ1-1; 8 nucleotides line up with TRBD1. There are 14 residues in the CDR3. Per germline, CDR1 MNHEY and CDR2 SVGAGI. V lost 6 bases, J lost 5 bases, and 8 bases stayed unmatched. Here the CDR3 DNA reads TGTGCCAGCAGCCCGACAGGGGAGGGGACTGAAGCTTTCTTT. Translating it yields CASSPTGEGTEAFF.

The chain combines TRBV5-4 with TRBJ2-1, with a tentative D call TRBD1 (8 bases). With 4 bases removed from V and 0 bases from J, the gap between germline ends came to 20 bases. Germline values: CDR1 SGHNT, CDR2 YYREEE (reference sequence). The CDR3 totals 18 residues. CDR3 DNA: TGTGCCAGCAGCACAGGGGGGGTAGGGGGGAGCTCCTACAATGAGCAGTTCTTC. Translating gives CASSTGGVGGSSYNEQFF.

The chain combines TRBV6-6 with TRBJ1-1; perhaps TRBD1 as D (5 bases). CDR3 length equals 16 residues. The V gene's germline CDR1 is MNHNY and CDR2 SVGAGI (reference sequence). Trimming took off 8 bases at V and 2 bases at J, with 21 bases between the two ends. As DNA, the CDR3 is TGTGCCAGCGTAACATTGGCGGGGGGAATAAACACTGAAGCTTTCTTT. Translation gives CASVTLAGGINTEAFF.

The CDR3 protein is CASSFNRAGELFF. Here the CDR3 DNA reads TGTGCCAGCAGCTTTAATCGGGCCGGGGAGCTGTTTTTT. The rearrangement joins TRBV13 to TRBJ2-2; no definite D call. The V gene's germline CDR1 is PRHDT and CDR2 FYEKMQ (reference sequence). The CDR3 is 13 residues long. Trimming shortened V by 3 bases and J by 6 bases, and 8 bases separated the two germline ends.

The rearrangement joins TRBV10-2 to TRBJ1-2; unclear D gene. The CDR3 spans 12 residues. V shed 7 bases and J shed 5 bases, with 11 bases lying between them. Germline loops: CDR1 WSHSY, CDR2 SAAADI. This CDR3 reads CASTAAGYGYTF. DNA for the CDR3: TGCGCCAGCACCGCAGCAGGATATGGCTACACCTTC.

The V call is TRBV5-1, the J call TRBJ1-6; 9 bases fit TRBD1. With V trimmed by 3 bases and J by 8 bases, 12 bases remained unmatched. This CDR3 has 17 amino acids. The V gene's germline CDR1 is SGHRS and CDR2 YFSETQ. The CDR3 here is CASSSGPGTGSDSPLHF. CDR3 coding DNA: TGCGCCAGCAGCTCCGGTCCCGGGACAGGGTCGGATTCACCCCTCCACTTT.

The chain joins TRBV2 to TRBJ1-1; D is ambiguous. This CDR3 region has 15 residues. Looked up from germline, CDR1 is SNHLY and CDR2 is FYNNEI. V was trimmed by 4 bases and J by 4 bases, leaving 16 bases between them. CDR3 nucleotide sequence: TGTGCCAGCAGTGTCGGGGAGGTTAGGTTCACTGAAGCTTTCTTT. This codes for CASSVGEVRFTEAFF.

The DNA for the CDR3 is TGTGCCAGCAGCTTATCCCTAGCGGGGGGCTCAGATACGCAGTATTTT. Its protein product is CASSLSLAGGSDTQYF. V usage is TRBV11-2 and J usage is TRBJ2-3; 11 bases match TRBD2. The germline V gene has CDR1 SGHAT and CDR2 FQNNGV. V shed 2 bases, J shed 4 bases, and the junction held 5 bases outside the gene matches. The CDR3 is 16 residues long.

The chain carries TRBV11-2 and TRBJ2-7, with D possibly being TRBD2 (6 bases). Germline V gene data show CDR1 as SGHAT and CDR2 as FQNNGV. V lost 5 bases and J 5 bases, leaving 10 bases between the germline ends. The CDR3 loop spans 12 amino acids. The CDR3 DNA reads as TGTGCCAGCAGCCCTTGGGGGGACGAGCAGTACTTC. Protein: CASSPWGDEQYF.

This chain joins TRBV5-5 and TRBJ1-6; TRBD1 aligns across 10 bases. CDR3 size: 15 residues. Germline V CDR1 and CDR2: SGHKS, YYEKEE (reference sequence). Trimming at V came to 2 bases and at J to 7 bases, leaving 3 bases not matched to a gene. Written as DNA, the CDR3 is TGTGCCAGCAGCTTTTCGGACAGGGGGAATTCACCCCTCCACTTT. This gives the protein CASSFSDRGNSPLHF.

This sequence joins TRBV5-8 and TRBJ1-1; no definite D call. Germline V gives CDR1 SGHTS, CDR2 YDEGEE. The V and J ends lost 2 bases and 6 bases respectively, with 14 bases between them. The CDR3 length is 14 residues. In DNA form, the CDR3 reads TGTGCCAGCAGCTTCCCCACCTCCCGCGCTGAAGCTTTCTTT. Its protein product is CASSFPTSRAEAFF.

This clone was detected only a few times. The chain uses TRBV6-6 and TRBJ2-7; TRBD1 is a possible D gene (6 bases). In germline, CDR1 is MNHNY, CDR2 SVGAGI (reference sequence). Deletions cut 4 bases from V and 2 bases from J, with 12 bases between. CDR3 size: 14 residues. CDR3 sequence reads: CASSFGQGPYEQYF. The CDR3 DNA follows: TGTGCCAGCAGTTTTGGGCAGGGGCCCTACGAGCAGTACTTC.

The rearrangement joins TRBV6-1 to TRBJ2-3; D not certain. Germline CDR1 is MNHNS and CDR2 is SASEGT. CDR3 size: 13 residues. The CDR3 coding sequence is TGTGCAACCCAGGTCCGATTAACAGATACGCAGTATTTT. As protein: CATQVRLTDTQYF.

This chain links TRBV19 with TRBJ1-2; possibly TRBD1 for D (6 bases). Germline V CDR1 and CDR2: LNHDA, SQIVND (reference sequence). The CDR3 runs 13 residues. The V end was cut by 4 bases, the J end by 2 bases, with 8 bases between. Written as DNA, the CDR3 is TGTGCCAGTAGTAGGACAGAGAACTATGGCTACACCTTC. Its protein product is CASSRTENYGYTF.

This chain uses TRBV11-2 with TRBJ2-7; D unclear. V was pared by 1 base and J by 2 bases, with 15 bases between. The CDR3 extends over 16 amino acids. CDR1 is SGHAT and CDR2 is FQNNGV in the germline V gene. The CDR3 coding sequence is TGTGCCAGCAGCTTAGTGGCGATAGGTCAGGCCTACGAGCAGTACTTC. It codes for CASSLVAIGQAYEQYF.

As for this clone: The junction differs from germline at one of its ends, possibly a read error. The rearrangement links TRBV7-9 to TRBJ2-2, with 9 nucleotides matching TRBD2. Germline V gene lookup returns CDR1 SEHNR and CDR2 FQNEAQ (reference sequence). The CDR3 is 16 amino acids. The CDR3 nucleotides are TGTTCCAGCAGCTTATCAGCGGGGGGGAACACCGGGGAGCTGTTTTTT. It yields the protein CSSSLSAGGNTGELFF.

The chain uses TRBV5-1 and TRBJ2-2; the D gene is possibly TRBD2 (6 bases). The CDR3 extends over 16 amino acids. Germline values: CDR1 SGHRS, CDR2 YFSETQ. Trimming stripped 0 bases from V and 0 bases from J, with 9 bases between. The CDR3 spells CASSLAPGANTGELFF. CDR3 in DNA: TGCGCCAGCAGCTTGGCGCCGGGGGCGAACACCGGGGAGCTGTTTTTT.

This sequence joins TRBV27 and TRBJ2-1; a weak D match, TRBD1 (6 bases). The CDR3 contains 15 residues. The ends were cut back, 6 bases at V and 0 bases at J, with 12 bases in the middle. Germline V gene lookup returns CDR1 MNHEY and CDR2 SMNVEV (reference sequence). This CDR3 reads CASRSGTPSYNEQFF. The DNA of the CDR3 is TGTGCCAGCAGATCCGGGACACCCTCCTACAATGAGCAGTTCTTC.

V and J are TRBV5-1 and TRBJ2-2, with TRBD2 matching 12 bases. Trimming removed 7 bases from V and 6 bases from J; junction bases left unmatched: 10. CDR1 SGHRS and CDR2 YFSETQ come from the germline V gene. The CDR3 extends over 16 amino acids. CDR3 nucleotides: TGCGCCAGCGCCGAAGGGCCTAGCGGGGGGGCCGGGGAGCTGTTTTTT. Protein sequence: CASAEGPSGGAGELFF.

This clone has just one count. This chain joins TRBV5-8 and TRBJ2-7; 9 bases match TRBD2. Germline V gene data show CDR1 as SGHTS and CDR2 as YDEGEE. The CDR3 is 14 residues long. V dropped 4 bases and J dropped 8; count of bases not matched to a gene: 10. Here the CDR3 reads CASSLAGGLMQQYF. DNA of the CDR3: TGTGCCAGCAGCCTTGCGGGGGGGCTTATGCAGCAGTACTTC. Based on the CDR3 plus reference TRBV5-8 and TRBJ2-7, the full variable domain is EAGVTQSPTHLIKTRGQQATLRCSPISGHTSVYWYQQALGLGLQFLLWYDEGEERNRGNFPPRFSGRQFPNYSSELNVNALELEDSALYLCASSLAGGLMQQYFGPGTRLTVT.

Comment on this clone: At one end the junction does not follow the germline gene, possibly because of a read error. This rearrangement joins TRBV7-7 to TRBJ2-3; maybe TRBD1 (6 bases). The length of the CDR3 is 15 residues. The germline V gene encodes CDR1 SSHAT and CDR2 FNYEAQ (reference sequence). This CDR3 is CASSADRLSTDTQYF. CDR3 nucleotides: TGTGCTAGCAGCGCAGACAGGTTAAGCACAGATACGCAGTATTTT.

In its sample, this clone was seen a few times. The V gene is TRBV19, the J gene TRBJ1-1; D is unclear. This CDR3 is 13 amino acids long. The germline V gene has CDR1 LNHDA and CDR2 SQIVND (reference sequence). V was pared by 1 base and J by 1 base, with 4 bases between. CDR3 in amino acids: CASSIAQNTEAFF. As DNA, the CDR3 is TGTGCCAGTAGTATAGCACAGAACACTGAAGCTTTCTTT.

The V gene is TRBV7-2, the J gene TRBJ2-5; D is uncertain. CDR3 length: 11 residues. V lost 4 bases to trimming and J lost 8 bases, with 8 bases between them. Germline V CDR1 and CDR2: SGHTA, FQGNSA. The DNA for the CDR3 is TGTGCCAGCAGCTCCCTAGAAACCCAGTACTTC. Translation: CASSSLETQYF.

The J gene is TRBJ1-3, the V gene TRBV7-6, with TRBD1 as a possible D gene (6 bases). Trimming took off 1 base at V and 0 bases at J, with 10 bases between the two ends. CDR3 length: 16 residues. Germline V lookup: CDR1 SGHVS, CDR2 FNYEAQ. The CDR3 region is CASSLGQVSSGNTIYF. CDR3 coding DNA: TGTGCCAGCAGCTTAGGACAGGTTAGCTCTGGAAACACCATATATTTT.

The chain links TRBV19 to TRBJ1-2; TRBD1 might be the D (6 bases). CDR1 is LNHDA and CDR2 is SQIVND in the germline V gene (reference sequence). The germline V and J ends were trimmed by 7 bases and 5 bases, with 14 bases remaining between them. The CDR3 loop spans 13 amino acids. CDR3 protein: CASNPTGSYGYTF. In DNA, the CDR3 is TGTGCCAGTAATCCTACAGGGAGTTATGGCTACACCTTC.